This entry lists 7 T cell receptor beta chains sequenced from one sample in a study of CD8+CD57+ T cells in acquired aplastic anemia. In patients chosen for sequencing, flow cytometry had shown CD8+CD57+ cell expansion. TCR beta VDJ and CDR3 were profiled, and genomic DNA was the template. MiXCR was run by TCRdb on the reads, yielding one entry per CDR3 protein. The sample holds 150,000 to 200,000 distinct CDR3 sequences, roughly 48% seen once. Sequenced material: sorted CD4+, CD8+, or CD8+CD57+ T cells (not recorded which) from PBMCs. The origin of the receptors is a human donor with aplastic anemia.

This chain connects TRBV25-1 to TRBJ2-7; 7 bases are shared with TRBD1. J gave up 0 bases and V 4 bases, and 12 bases lay outside the gene matches. The CDR3 has 17 amino acids. Per the germline V gene, CDR1 is MGHDK and CDR2 is SYGVNS. CDR3 nucleotides: TGTGCCAGCAGTGTATCCCTGGGACAGTCGTACTCCTACGAGCAGTACTTC. This encodes CASSVSLGQSYSYEQYF.

J is TRBJ2-3 and V is TRBV5-6; no definite D call. Deletions cut 5 bases from V and 2 bases from J, with 9 bases between. The CDR3 length is 13 residues. Per the germline V gene, CDR1 is SGHDT and CDR2 is YYEEEE. DNA of the CDR3: TGTGCCAGCAGTCGAAGTTTCACAGATACGCAGTATTTT. Its protein is CASSRSFTDTQYF.

This chain uses TRBV2 with TRBJ1-1, with D unclear. Germline assignment: CDR1 SNHLY and CDR2 FYNNEI. V was cut by 7 bases and J by 4 bases, with 7 bases left in between. The CDR3 spans 11 residues. The CDR3, as DNA: TGTGCCAGCAATGAGTTCACTGAAGCTTTCTTT. Protein: CASNEFTEAFF.

In this sample, this clonotype turned up a few times. V usage is TRBV20-1 and J usage is TRBJ1-2; a possible D gene is TRBD1 (5 bases). Germline V CDR1 and CDR2: DFQATT, SNEGSKA (reference sequence). CDR3 size: 12 residues. The V and J ends lost 1 base and 3 bases respectively, with 6 bases between them. CDR3 loop: CSARGQHYGYTF. The CDR3 DNA is TGCAGTGCTAGAGGACAGCACTATGGCTACACCTTC.

In this sample, this clonotype turned up a few times. The V call is TRBV27, the J call TRBJ1-2, with 10 bases lining up with TRBD1. The germline V gene encodes CDR1 MNHEY and CDR2 SMNVEV (reference sequence). V was clipped by 5 bases and J by 3 bases; unmatched bases: 3. The CDR3 runs 14 residues. CDR3 residues: CASSPGQGYYGYTF. In DNA, the CDR3 is TGTGCCAGCAGTCCGGGACAGGGGTACTATGGCTACACCTTC.

The CDR3 DNA is TGTGCCAGCAGCTTGGGCGGACTAGCGGTGGTCGCAGATACGCAGTATTTT. This translates into CASSLGGLAVVADTQYF. The chain carries TRBV5-6 and TRBJ2-3; 10 nucleotides agree with TRBD2. Germline V gives CDR1 SGHDT, CDR2 YYEEEE. V was clipped by 0 bases and J by 4 bases; unmatched bases: 8. This CDR3 is built from 17 residues.

This sequence joins TRBV7-6 and TRBJ2-1; no firm D call. Germline V gives CDR1 SGHVS, CDR2 FNYEAQ. The CDR3 is 14 amino acids. V was cut by 4 bases and J by 3 bases, with 10 bases left in between. The chain's CDR3 is CASSSGLNYNEQFF. The CDR3 DNA reads as TGTGCCAGCAGCTCCGGCCTAAACTACAATGAGCAGTTCTTC.